This entry lists 9 T cell receptor beta chains sequenced from one sample in a study of early T cells in non-severe SARS-CoV-2 infection. MiXCR, run by TCRdb on the 5' RACE reads, gives a single entry per CDR3 protein. The repertoire has 48,000 or so distinct CDR3 sequences, more than 5.5% of them found once; the top ten carry around 7%. The specimen was whole blood, collected at baseline. The receptors were gathered from an adult who was a healthcare worker with PCR-confirmed SARS-CoV-2 infection or an uninfected control (not recorded which).

The V and J genes are TRBV7-8 and TRBJ2-3; D unresolved. Germline CDR1 reads SGHVS; CDR2 reads FQNEAQ. Trimming removed 3 bases from V and 1 base from J, with 11 bases in between. This CDR3 region has 15 residues. The CDR3 region is CASSFGDGRTDTQYF. CDR3 in DNA: TGTGCCAGCAGCTTCGGAGACGGTCGCACAGATACGCAGTATTTT.

This chain connects TRBV5-1 to TRBJ2-7; D might be TRBD1 (6 bases). V was clipped by 3 bases and J by 6 bases, with 13 bases between them. Looked up from germline, CDR1 is SGHRS and CDR2 is YFSETQ. The CDR3 runs 13 residues. This CDR3 reads CASSYTGTGEQYF. The CDR3 bases are TGCGCCAGCAGCTATACAGGGACGGGCGAGCAGTACTTC.

This clonotype was recorded many times. The chain employs TRBV20-1 and TRBJ2-7; possibly TRBD1 for D (5 bases). The germline V and J ends were trimmed by 0 bases and 7 bases, with 34 bases remaining between them. The CDR3 contains 20 residues. Germline assignment: CDR1 DFQATT and CDR2 SNEGSKA (reference sequence). For the CDR3, the DNA is TGCAGTGCTAGAGATATCCTCAGGGCACGGAACGAGGCCTCCTACGAAGAGCAGTACTTC. It codes for CSARDILRARNEASYEEQYF.

This clonotype was recorded many times. The chain combines TRBV21-1 with TRBJ2-1. TRBV21-1 is a known pseudogene. The CDR3 is 14 residues long. CDR3 amino acids: CASSFRLVYNEQFF. CDR3 DNA sequence: TGTGCCAGCAGCTTTAGGCTCGTCTACAATGAGCAGTTCTTC.

This chain uses TRBV6-2 or TRBV6-3 with TRBJ1-4, with unresolved D. CDR1 is MNHEY and CDR2 is SVGEGT in the germline V gene. V dropped 0 bases and J dropped 4 bases, with 15 bases sitting between them. This CDR3 is built from 17 residues. DNA of the CDR3: TGTGCCAGCAGTTACTCGAGTATCGGAGTTCTTAATGAAAAACTGTTTTTT. This encodes CASSYSSIGVLNEKLFF.

This clonotype was observed many times. This chain uses TRBV20-1 with TRBJ1-1; D is unresolved. V lost 0 bases, J lost 7 bases, and 15 bases lay in between. The CDR3 contains 14 residues. Germline V gives CDR1 DFQATT, CDR2 SNEGSKA (reference sequence). The CDR3 loop reads CSARDPSSPIEAFF. Here the CDR3 DNA reads TGCAGTGCTAGAGATCCTTCCTCACCCATTGAAGCTTTCTTT.

This clonotype occurred a few times. The chain has TRBV20-1 and TRBJ2-7; TRBD1 might be the D (6 bases). Germline CDR1 is DFQATT and CDR2 is SNEGSKA (reference sequence). Deletions cut 0 bases from V and 2 bases from J, with 17 bases between. The CDR3 covers 16 residues. The CDR3 here is CSARDAGQHGPYEQYF. DNA for the CDR3: TGCAGTGCTAGAGATGCAGGACAGCACGGGCCCTACGAGCAGTACTTC.

This clonotype was recorded many times. The J gene is TRBJ2-2, the V gene TRBV4-1; D possibly matches TRBD1 or TRBD2 (5 bases each). Trimming pared 5 bases from V and 2 bases from J, leaving 9 bases between. Germline V lookup: CDR1 MGHRA, CDR2 YSYEKL. The CDR3 loop spans 14 amino acids. The CDR3 region is CASSARDNTGELFF. The CDR3 DNA is TGCGCCAGCAGCGCCCGGGACAACACCGGGGAGCTGTTTTTT.

The chain uses TRBV29-1 and TRBJ2-2; tentative D call: TRBD1 (5 bases). This CDR3 is built from 13 residues. Looked up from germline, CDR1 is SQVTM and CDR2 is ANQGSEA. V dropped 5 bases and J dropped 3 bases, with 10 bases sitting between them. The CDR3 DNA reads as TGCAGCGTTAAGGGGATGGACACCGGGGAGCTGTTTTTT. It encodes CSVKGMDTGELFF.